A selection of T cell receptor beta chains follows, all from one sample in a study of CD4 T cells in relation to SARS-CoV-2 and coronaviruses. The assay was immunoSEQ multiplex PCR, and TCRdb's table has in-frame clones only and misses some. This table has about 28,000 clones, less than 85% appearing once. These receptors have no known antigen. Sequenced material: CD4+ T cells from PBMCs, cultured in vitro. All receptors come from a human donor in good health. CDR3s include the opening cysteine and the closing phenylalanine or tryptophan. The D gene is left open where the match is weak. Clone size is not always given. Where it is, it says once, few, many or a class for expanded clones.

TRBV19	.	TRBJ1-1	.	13	TGTGCCAGTAGTATGTCGGTAGCAGCTGAAGCTTTCTTT	CASSMSVAAEAFF
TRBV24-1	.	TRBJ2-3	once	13	TGTGCCACCAGGGACTCCAACACAGATACGCAGTATTTT	CATRDSNTDTQYF
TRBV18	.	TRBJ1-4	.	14	TGTGCCAGCTCACCATCGGGAAGGGATGAAAAACTGTTTTTT	CASSPSGRDEKLFF
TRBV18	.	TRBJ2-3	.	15	TGTGCCAGCTCACCAGCCAACAGTGGTACAGATACGCAGTATTTT	CASSPANSGTDTQYF
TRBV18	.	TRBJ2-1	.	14	TGTGCCAGCTCACCACCTGGCGCCGCGGTTGAGCAGTTCTTC	CASSPPGAAVEQFF
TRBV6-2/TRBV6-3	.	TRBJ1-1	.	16	TGTGCCAGCAGTTACCCCCGAAGACAGGTCGACACTGAAGCTTTCTTT	CASSYPRRQVDTEAFF
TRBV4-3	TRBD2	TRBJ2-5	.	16	TGCGCCAGCAGCCAAGGGACTAGCGGGGGACAAGAGACCCAGTACTTC	CASSQGTSGGQETQYF
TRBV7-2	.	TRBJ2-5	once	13	TGTGCCAGCAGCCCTTTGGGGGGAGAGACCCAGTACTTC	CASSPLGGETQYF
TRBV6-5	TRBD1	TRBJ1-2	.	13	TGTGCCAGCAGATCCACAGGGGTCTATGGCTACACCTTC	CASRSTGVYGYTF
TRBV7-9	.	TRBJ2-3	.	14	TGTGCCAGCATCCCGGGACCTAGCACAGATACGCAGTATTTT	CASIPGPSTDTQYF
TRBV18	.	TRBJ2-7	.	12	TGTGCCAGCTCACCAGGCAGACTCGAGCAGTACTTC	CASSPGRLEQYF
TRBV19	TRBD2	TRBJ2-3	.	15	TGTGCCAGTAGTCGACTAGCGGGAAGGACAGATACGCAGTATTTT	CASSRLAGRTDTQYF
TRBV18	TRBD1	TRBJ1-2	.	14	TGTGCCAGCCACCCGACAGGGCCCAACTATGGCTACACCTTC	CASHPTGPNYGYTF
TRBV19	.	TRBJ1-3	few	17	TGTGCCAGTAGTCCACGTTCAGGTCCTCCTTATCGAAACACCATATATTTT	CASSPRSGPPYRNTIYF
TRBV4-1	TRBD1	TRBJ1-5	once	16	TGCGCCAGCAGCCACTCGGGACAGGGGATCAATCAGCCCCAGCATTTT	CASSHSGQGINQPQHF
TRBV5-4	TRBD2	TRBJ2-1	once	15	TGTGCCAGCAGCCCCGGGACTAGCGGGCACAATGAGCAGTTCTTC	CASSPGTSGHNEQFF
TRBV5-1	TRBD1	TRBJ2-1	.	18	TGCGCCAGCAGCCAAGGCTCTTTGTCCGGGACAGGGACTAATGAGCAGTTCTTC	CASSQGSLSGTGTNEQFF
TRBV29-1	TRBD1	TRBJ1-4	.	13	TGCAGCGCACAACAGGGGGCGTATGAAAAACTGTTTTTT	CSAQQGAYEKLFF
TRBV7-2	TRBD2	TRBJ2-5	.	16	TGTGCCAGCAGCTCCATAGCGGGAGCCGTTCAAGAGACCCAGTACTTC	CASSSIAGAVQETQYF
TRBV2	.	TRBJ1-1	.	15	TGTGCCAGCAGTGAAGTTAGGTGGACGAACACTGAAGCTTTCTTT	CASSEVRWTNTEAFF
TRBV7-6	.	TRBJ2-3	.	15	TGTGCCAGCAGCTCTCCCGGGACCCCCTCAGATACGCAGTATTTT	CASSSPGTPSDTQYF
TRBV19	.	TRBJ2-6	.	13	TGTGCCAGTAGGACTGAGGTGGCCAACGTCCTGACTTTC	CASRTEVANVLTF
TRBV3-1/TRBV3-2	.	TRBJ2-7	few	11	TGTGCCAGCAGCCGGGGGTACGAGCAGTACTTC	CASSRGYEQYF
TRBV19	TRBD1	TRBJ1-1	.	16	TGTGCCAGTCACGACAGGACAGGGGCCGGAAACACTGAAGCTTTCTTT	CASHDRTGAGNTEAFF
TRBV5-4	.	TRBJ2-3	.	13	TGTGCCAGCAGCTTGCTAAACACAGATACGCAGTATTTT	CASSLLNTDTQYF
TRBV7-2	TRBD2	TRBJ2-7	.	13	TGTGCCAGCAGCCTAGCGGGAGTCTACGAGCAGTACTTC	CASSLAGVYEQYF
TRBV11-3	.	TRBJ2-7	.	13	TGTGCCAGCAGCTATACTAGCAGCCACGAGCAGTACTTC	CASSYTSSHEQYF
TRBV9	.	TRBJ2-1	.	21	TGTGCCAGCAGCGTAGGCCACCCGGGCGCCCCCCATCTACCCACCTACAATGAGCAGTTCTTC	CASSVGHPGAPHLPTYNEQFF
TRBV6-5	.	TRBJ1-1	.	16	TGTGCCAGCAGTTACTCGTGGCGGGGTGGGGACACTGAAGCTTTCTTT	CASSYSWRGGDTEAFF
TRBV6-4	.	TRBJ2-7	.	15	TGTGCCAGCAAGCACCGGGACTGGAGCTCCTACGAGCAGTACTTC	CASKHRDWSSYEQYF
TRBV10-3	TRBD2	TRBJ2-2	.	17	TGTGCCATCAGTGGACTAGCGGGGGGACAGAACACCGGGGAGCTGTTTTTT	CAISGLAGGQNTGELFF
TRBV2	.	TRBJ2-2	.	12	TGTGCCAGCAGTGAGGACTCCGGGGAGCTGTTTTTT	CASSEDSGELFF
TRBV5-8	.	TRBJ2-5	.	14	TGTGCCAGCAGCTTTGTGTATTCAGAAGAGACCCAGTACTTC	CASSFVYSEETQYF
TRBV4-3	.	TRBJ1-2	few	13	TGCGCCAGCAGCCAAGGACAGGAGCATGGCTACACCTTC	CASSQGQEHGYTF
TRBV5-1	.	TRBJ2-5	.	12	TGCGCCAGCAGCCCCCCCGAAGAGACCCAGTACTTC	CASSPPEETQYF
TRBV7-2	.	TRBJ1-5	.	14	TGTGCCAGCAGCTTTTCAGATAGCAATCAGCCCCAGCATTTT	CASSFSDSNQPQHF
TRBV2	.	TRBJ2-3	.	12	TGTGCCAGCAGTGAATCCCCTAATCGGGGGTATTTT	CASSESPNRGYF
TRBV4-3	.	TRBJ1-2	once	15	TGCGCCAGCAGCCAAGATGAGGGACGGTCTTTTGGCTACACCTTC	CASSQDEGRSFGYTF
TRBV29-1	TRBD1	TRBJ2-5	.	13	TGCAGCGTTGAGGAAACAGGGGCAGAGACCCAGTACTTC	CSVEETGAETQYF
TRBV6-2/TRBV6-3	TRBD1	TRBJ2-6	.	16	TGTGCCAGCAGCCACCACAGGGGCTCTGGGGCCAACGTCCTGACTTTC	CASSHHRGSGANVLTF
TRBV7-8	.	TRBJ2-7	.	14	TGTGCCAGCAGCTTACTTCGGCAGGGGCGGGAGCAGTACTTC	CASSLLRQGREQYF
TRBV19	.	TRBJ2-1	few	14	TGTGCCAGTAGTTCCCACGGGGCCTACAATGAGCAGTTCTTC	CASSSHGAYNEQFF
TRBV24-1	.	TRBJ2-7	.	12	TGTGCCACCATCCAACGGGCGGGCGAGCAGTACTTC	CATIQRAGEQYF
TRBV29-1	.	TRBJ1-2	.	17	TGCAGCGTTGCAGAGTTTTTTGGAGGTGGACAAGACTATGGCTACACCTTC	CSVAEFFGGGQDYGYTF
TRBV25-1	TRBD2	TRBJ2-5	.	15	TGTGCCAGCAGTGAATTCGGGGGGGCCGCGGAGACCCAGTACTTC	CASSEFGGAAETQYF
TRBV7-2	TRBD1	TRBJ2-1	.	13	TGTGCCAGCAGTTGGGATTGGGACAGTGAGCAGTTCTTC	CASSWDWDSEQFF
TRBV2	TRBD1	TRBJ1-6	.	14	TGTGCCAGCAGTGAGACAGGGGTGTATTCACCCCTCCACTTT	CASSETGVYSPLHF
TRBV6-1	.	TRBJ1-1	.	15	TGTGCCAGCAGTGACCTGGGCAGAATGAACACTGAAGCTTTCTTT	CASSDLGRMNTEAFF
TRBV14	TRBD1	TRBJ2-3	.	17	TGTGCCAGCAGCCGGGATCCCGGGACAGGGGTTCCAGATACGCAGTATTTT	CASSRDPGTGVPDTQYF
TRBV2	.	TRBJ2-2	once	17	TGTGCCAGCAGTCCCCGGGGAAGCGGAATGAACACCGGGGAGCTGTTTTTT	CASSPRGSGMNTGELFF
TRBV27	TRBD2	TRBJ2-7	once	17	TGTGCCAGCAGTTTATTTGGGACTAGCGGGGGGGCTGGCGAGCAGTACTTC	CASSLFGTSGGAGEQYF
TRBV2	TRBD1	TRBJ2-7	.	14	TGTGCCAGCACAGGGACAGGGGCTTCCTACGAGCAGTACTTC	CASTGTGASYEQYF
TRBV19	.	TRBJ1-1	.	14	TGTGCCAGTAGTATGGGGGGGCCGAACACTGAAGCTTTCTTT	CASSMGGPNTEAFF